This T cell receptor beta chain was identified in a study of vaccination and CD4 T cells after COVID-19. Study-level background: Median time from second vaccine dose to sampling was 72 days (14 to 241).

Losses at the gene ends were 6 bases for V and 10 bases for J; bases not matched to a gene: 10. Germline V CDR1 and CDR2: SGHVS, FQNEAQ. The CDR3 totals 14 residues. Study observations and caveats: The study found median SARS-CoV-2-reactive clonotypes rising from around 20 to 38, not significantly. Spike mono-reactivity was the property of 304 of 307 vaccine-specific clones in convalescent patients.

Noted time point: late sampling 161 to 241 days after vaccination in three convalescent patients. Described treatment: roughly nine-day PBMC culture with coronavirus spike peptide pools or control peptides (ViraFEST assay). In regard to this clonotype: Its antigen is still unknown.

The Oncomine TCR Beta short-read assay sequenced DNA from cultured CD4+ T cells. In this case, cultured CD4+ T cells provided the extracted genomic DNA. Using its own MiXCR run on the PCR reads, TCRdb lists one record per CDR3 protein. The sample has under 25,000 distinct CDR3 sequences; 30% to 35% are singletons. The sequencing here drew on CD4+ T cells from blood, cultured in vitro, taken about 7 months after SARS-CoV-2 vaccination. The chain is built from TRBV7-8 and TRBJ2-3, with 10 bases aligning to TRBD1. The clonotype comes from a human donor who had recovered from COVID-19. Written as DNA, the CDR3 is TGTGCCAGCAGGTTCGACAGGGGGCAAGTGCCGCAGTATTTT. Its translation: CASRFDRGQVPQYF.